This is a list of T cell receptor beta chains from one sample in a study of blood T cell repertoires in COVID-19. TCRdb's table, derived via immunoSEQ multiplex PCR, lists solely in-frame clones and lacks some. The table lists 150,000 to 200,000 clones, about nine tenths of them singletons, with about 1.9% in the top ten. What was sequenced was peripheral blood. These receptors came from a man aged 18-30 years who had recovered from COVID-19. The CDR3 runs from the conserved cysteine through the conserved F or W. A D gene is named only where the DNA matches it firmly. Rows may omit the clone size; those that give it use once, few, many or a size class.

>TRBJ2-7|-|TRBV10-1|-
TGCGCCAGCAGTGAAATTTCCGGACTTGTATCCTACGAGCAGTACTTC
CASSEISGLVSYEQYF
>TRBJ2-3|TRBD2|TRBV28|-
TGTGCCAGCAGTTTCCCAGGGACTAGCGGGATCAACCGGGCGAATACGCAGTATTTT
CASSFPGTSGINRANTQYF
>TRBJ2-5|TRBD2|TRBV5-1|-
TGCGCCAGCAGCGCTCCTCCGGGGGGAAAAGAGACCCAGTACTTC
CASSAPPGGKETQYF
>TRBJ2-3|-|TRBV29-1|-
TGCAGCGTGAGGCTTTCGGCAGATACGCAGTATTTT
CSVRLSADTQYF
>TRBJ2-1|-|TRBV7-2|-
TGTGCCAGCAGCCCCAGGGTCTCCTACAATGAGCAGTTCTTC
CASSPRVSYNEQFF
>TRBJ2-1|TRBD1|TRBV12-3/TRBV12-4|-
TGTGCCAGCAGGCTACAGGGGGTGCAGTTCTTC
CASRLQGVQFF
>TRBJ2-7|TRBD2|TRBV28|-
TGTGCCAGCAGTTTAGACACCCTAGCGGGAAACTTCTACGAGCAGTACTTC
CASSLDTLAGNFYEQYF
>TRBJ1-1|TRBD1|TRBV18|-
TGTGCCAGCTCACCGGGACAGGTCGGGAACACTGAAGCTTTCTTT
CASSPGQVGNTEAFF
>TRBJ2-7|-|TRBV24-1|-
TGTGCCACCAGTGATTCCGACGGGGGGCCGGACGAGCAGTACTTC
CATSDSDGGPDEQYF
>TRBJ2-7|-|TRBV25-1|-
TGTGCCAGCAGTCCAGGGCACGAGCAGTACTTC
CASSPGHEQYF
>TRBJ2-5|TRBD1|TRBV28|-
TGTGCCAGCAGCCAACTACAGGGGCTAGAGACCCAGTACTTC
CASSQLQGLETQYF
>TRBJ1-2|-|TRBV9|-
TGTGCCAGCAGCGTAGATCCGGGGGATGGCTACACCTTC
CASSVDPGDGYTF
>TRBJ1-1|-|TRBV30|-
TGTGCCTGGAGTACAGGACCGAACACTGAAGCTTTCTTT
CAWSTGPNTEAFF
>TRBJ1-1|TRBD1|TRBV7-9|once
TGTGCCAGCAGCTTAGACGGTTTCAGGGGGGTCACTGAAGCTTTCTTT
CASSLDGFRGVTEAFF
>TRBJ2-7|-|TRBV4-3|-
TGCGCCAGCAGCCTCGGCCAGGGGCAGGCGGTCGAGCAGTACTTC
CASSLGQGQAVEQYF
>TRBJ2-2|TRBD2|TRBV4-3|few
TGCGCCAGCAGCCAAGATTGGGGACTAGCTCCCGGGGAGCTGTTTTTT
CASSQDWGLAPGELFF
>TRBJ1-2|-|TRBV10-3|-
TGTGCCACCGTATCCACAGGGAAGGGTGGCTACACCTTC
CATVSTGKGGYTF
>TRBJ1-2|TRBD1|TRBV11-1|-
TGTGCCAGCAGCTCCGGACAGGTTTATGGCTACACCTTC
CASSSGQVYGYTF
>TRBJ1-2|-|TRBV29-1|-
TGCAGCGTCCCCCCCCTATATGGCTACACCTTC
CSVPPLYGYTF
>TRBJ1-1|TRBD1|TRBV7-2|-
TGTGCCAGCAGCCTCGACAGGGGTAGGGGGATGAACACTGAAGCTTTCTTT
CASSLDRGRGMNTEAFF
>TRBJ2-5|-|TRBV18|-
TGTGCCAGCTCACCTTACTCTCTTTCCCGCGAGACCCAGTACTTC
CASSPYSLSRETQYF
>TRBJ1-3|TRBD1|TRBV9|-
TGTGCCAGCAGCGCCTCCACAGGGGCTACGGGAAACACCATATATTTT
CASSASTGATGNTIYF
>TRBJ1-5|TRBD1|TRBV28|-
TGTGCCAGCACCCTCTCCGGGACAGGGATTAATCAGCCCCAGCATTTT
CASTLSGTGINQPQHF
>TRBJ1-1|-|TRBV5-6|-
TGTGCCAGCAGCTACCAAGGGCCAGGGGTGAACACTGAAGCTTTCTTT
CASSYQGPGVNTEAFF
>TRBJ2-5|TRBD2|TRBV5-4|-
TGTGCCAGCAGCCCTCTACTAGCGGGAGCAGGAGAGACCCAGTACTTC
CASSPLLAGAGETQYF
>TRBJ2-7|-|TRBV6-2/TRBV6-3|-
TGTGCCAGCAGTAGGGGATCCTACGAGCAGTACTTC
CASSRGSYEQYF
>TRBJ1-6|-|TRBV12-3/TRBV12-4|-
TGTGCCAGCACTCTGTCGGGATCACCCCTCCACTTT
CASTLSGSPLHF
>TRBJ2-7|-|TRBV4-3|-
TGCGCCAGCAGCCAAGGATACGGGGTTTACGAGCAGTACTTC
CASSQGYGVYEQYF
>TRBJ2-7|-|TRBV2|-
TGTGCCAGCAGTGAAGCGCTTACGGACTATCTTCTATACGAGCAGTACTTC
CASSEALTDYLLYEQYF
>TRBJ1-3|-|TRBV7-2|-
TGTGCCAGCAGCTCCTCGCAGGGAAGAAACACCATATATTTT
CASSSSQGRNTIYF
>TRBJ1-1|-|TRBV5-5|-
TGTGCCAGCAGCCCTACCGGGGGGCGTACTGAAGCTTTCTTT
CASSPTGGRTEAFF
>TRBJ1-6|-|TRBV6-5|-
TGTGCCAGCAGTAAACAGGAATCACCCCTCCACTTT
CASSKQESPLHF
>TRBJ1-5|TRBD1|TRBV28|once
TGTGCCAGCAGTCAGGGGGTCGCATATCAGCCCCAGCATTTT
CASSQGVAYQPQHF
>TRBJ1-1|-|TRBV7-2|-
TGTGCCAGCAGCTTAAAATGGGGGGGCACTGAAGCTTTCTTT
CASSLKWGGTEAFF
>TRBJ2-1|-|TRBV29-1|-
TGCAGCGTTGGGCGTGGCGGTACCGAGCCGTTCTTC
CSVGRGGTEPFF
>TRBJ1-6|-|TRBV4-1|-
TGCGCCAGCAGCCAGGGAGAGGGCACGAATTCACCCCTCCACTTT
CASSQGEGTNSPLHF
>TRBJ2-3|TRBD2|TRBV5-4|-
TGTGCCAGCAGCTTGAAACTAGCGGGAGGCAAAGATACGCAGTATTTT
CASSLKLAGGKDTQYF
>TRBJ2-2|-|TRBV19|-
TGTGCCAGTAGTATAAGTCGCAGCACCGGGGAGCTGTTTTTT
CASSISRSTGELFF
>TRBJ1-5|TRBD1|TRBV30|once
TGTGCCTGGAGCGGGGACAGGTATCGCAATCAGCCCCAGCATTTT
CAWSGDRYRNQPQHF
>TRBJ2-5|-|TRBV14|-
TGTGCCAGCAGCCAAGGAGGGGGGGCCGAGACCCAGTACTTC
CASSQGGGAETQYF
>TRBJ2-2|-|TRBV29-1|once
TGCAGCGCCCGGGACCAGGGGGGCACCGGGGAGCTGTTTTTT
CSARDQGGTGELFF
>TRBJ1-1|-|TRBV30|-
TGTGCCTGGATTCCCCGGACTCCCTTAGCTTTCTTT
CAWIPRTPLAFF
>TRBJ2-1|-|TRBV3-1/TRBV3-2|-
TGTGCCAGCAGCGTTCGTGCGGACTCCTACAATGAGCAGTTCTTC
CASSVRADSYNEQFF
>TRBJ1-5|TRBD1|TRBV7-2|-
TGTGCCAGCAGCTTGACAGGGGTAGATCAGCCCCAGCATTTT
CASSLTGVDQPQHF
>TRBJ1-5|-|TRBV6-2/TRBV6-3|-
TGTGCCAGCAGTAAGGACACGACAAATCAGCCCCAGCATTTT
CASSKDTTNQPQHF
>TRBJ1-1|TRBD1|TRBV29-1|-
TGCAGCGTTAGATTATCGTTTGCTACCCCCACAGGGGCTGAAGCTTTCTTT
CSVRLSFATPTGAEAFF
>TRBJ1-1|TRBD1|TRBV6-5|-
TGTGCCAGCAGTTACCTGACAGGGGGAAACACTGAAGCTTTCTTT
CASSYLTGGNTEAFF
>TRBJ1-2|-|TRBV6-5|-
TGTGCCAGCAGCCGGACTGGAATTGCCTATGGCTACACCTTC
CASSRTGIAYGYTF
>TRBJ2-7|-|TRBV6-2/TRBV6-3|-
TGTGCCAGCAGTTACCCTAGACTCGAGCAGTACTTC
CASSYPRLEQYF
>TRBJ1-5|TRBD1|TRBV4-2|-
TGTGCCAGCAGCCTCCAGGGGGATAGCAATCAGCCCCAGCATTTT
CASSLQGDSNQPQHF
>TRBJ1-5|TRBD1|TRBV28|-
TGTGCCACAACAGGGGTGGATATTGGCAATCAGCCCCAGCATTTT
CATTGVDIGNQPQHF
>TRBJ1-1|-|TRBV25-1|-
TGTGCCAGCAGTCGCCAGGGATGGACTGAAGCTTTCTTT
CASSRQGWTEAFF
>TRBJ2-7|TRBD2|TRBV20-1|few
TGCAGTGCTAGTGGGGGGGCTACACTAGCGGTGAATACCTACGAGCAGTACTTC
CSASGGATLAVNTYEQYF
>TRBJ2-7|TRBD2|TRBV5-6|-
TGTGCCAGCAGCAAGAGCGGGATAGTCCCGACGAAGCAGTACTTC
CASSKSGIVPTKQYF